This T cell receptor beta chain was identified during a study of T cell changes during pregnancy in multiple sclerosis. V was clipped by 0 bases and J by 0 bases, with 13 bases between them. The CDR3 is 17 residues long. Germline CDR1 is MRHNA and CDR2 is SNTAGT. Method: immunoSEQ multiplex PCR; TCRdb's copy keeps in-frame clones and lacks some. The sample consists of roughly 97,000 clones, about nine tenths of them appearing once. Here the sequenced sample was peripheral blood, taken in the second trimester of pregnancy. The V call is TRBV6-4, the J call TRBJ2-3; TRBD2 might be the D (6 bases). The source is a female donor in good health, enrolled as a control in a pregnancy study. The CDR3 sequence: CASSDSGLAESTDTQYF. In DNA, the CDR3 is TGTGCCAGCAGTGACTCGGGTTTAGCGGAGAGCACAGATACGCAGTATTTT.